Sequencing of this T cell receptor (beta chain) was carried out in a study of technical replicates of blood from a few donors. Germline lookup yields CDR1 SGHRS and CDR2 YFSETQ. Unmatched junction bases numbered 10, after V lost 4 bases and J lost 3 bases. The CDR3 extends over 15 amino acids. Sequencing was performed with immunoSEQ multiplex PCR; in TCRdb, only in-frame clones are kept and a portion is missing. Of about 100,000 clones listed, about 95% are singletons. This chain joins TRBV5-1 and TRBJ2-7; 7 bases align to TRBD1. The receptor comes from a human donor in good health. Sequencing was performed on T cells isolated from PBMCs. This CDR3 is CASSPRQGPIYEQYF. The DNA for the CDR3 is TGCGCCAGCAGCCCTAGACAGGGCCCAATCTACGAGCAGTACTTC.